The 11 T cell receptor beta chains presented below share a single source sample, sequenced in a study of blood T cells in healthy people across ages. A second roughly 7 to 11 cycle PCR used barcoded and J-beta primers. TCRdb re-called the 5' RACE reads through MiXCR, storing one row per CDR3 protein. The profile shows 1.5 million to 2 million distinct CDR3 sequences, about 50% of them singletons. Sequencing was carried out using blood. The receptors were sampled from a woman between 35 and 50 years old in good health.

The CDR3 region is CASSGGGVEQFF. CDR3 sequence (DNA): TGCGCCAGCAGCGGGGGTGGGGTGGAGCAGTTCTTC. The chain combines TRBV5-1 with TRBJ2-1; D is perhaps TRBD1 or TRBD2 (5 bases each). In germline, CDR1 is SGHRS, CDR2 YFSETQ. The CDR3 totals 12 residues. Between the trimmed V and J ends, which lost 4 bases and 10 bases, there was a span of 12 bases. Supplemented by reference TRBV5-1 and TRBJ2-1, the full variable domain reads KAGVTQTPRYLIKTRGQQVTLSCSPISGHRSVSWYQQTPGQGLQFLFEYFSETQRNKGNFPGRFSGRQFSNSRSEMNVSTLELGDSALYLCASSGGGVEQFFGPGTRLTVL.

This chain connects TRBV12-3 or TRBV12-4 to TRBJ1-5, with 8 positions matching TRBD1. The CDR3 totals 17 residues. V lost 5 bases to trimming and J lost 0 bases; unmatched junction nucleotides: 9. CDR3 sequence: CASSPTGQVLSNQPQHF. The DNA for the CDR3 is TGTGCCAGCAGTCCGACGGGACAGGTACTTAGCAATCAGCCCCAGCATTTT.

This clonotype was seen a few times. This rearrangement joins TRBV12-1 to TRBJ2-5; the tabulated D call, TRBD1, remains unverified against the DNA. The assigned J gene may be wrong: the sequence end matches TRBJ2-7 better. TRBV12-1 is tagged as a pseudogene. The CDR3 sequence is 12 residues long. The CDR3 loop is CASSQCPYEQYF. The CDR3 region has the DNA TGTGCCAGCAGCCAATGCCCCTACGAGCAGTACTTC.

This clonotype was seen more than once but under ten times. The CDR3 nucleotides are TGCAGTGCGCATAGCGGGGAGACATACCAAGAGACCCAGTACTTC. This sequence encodes CSAHSGETYQETQYF. This chain joins TRBV20-1 and TRBJ2-5; 8 nucleotides line up with TRBD2. The CDR3 length is 15 residues. V lost 6 bases to trimming and J lost 0 bases; unmatched junction nucleotides: 9. Germline CDR1 DFQATT, CDR2 SNEGSKA (reference sequence).

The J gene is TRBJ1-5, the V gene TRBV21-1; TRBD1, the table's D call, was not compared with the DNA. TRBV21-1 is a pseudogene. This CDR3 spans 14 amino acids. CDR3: CASSNGTGNQPQHF. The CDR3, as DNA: TGTGCCAGCAGCAACGGGACGGGGAATCAGCCCCAGCATTTT.

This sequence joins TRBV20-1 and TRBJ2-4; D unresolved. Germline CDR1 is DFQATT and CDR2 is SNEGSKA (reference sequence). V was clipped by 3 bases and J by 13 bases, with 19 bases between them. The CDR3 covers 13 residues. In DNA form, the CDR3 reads TGCAGTGCTAGGGGCCAGGCGGAGTATGAGCAGTACTTC. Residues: CSARGQAEYEQYF.

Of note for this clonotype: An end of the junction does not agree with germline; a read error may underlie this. CDR3 sequence: CASSGTGLGPEQYF. CDR3 nucleotides: TGCGCCAGCAGTGGGACAGGGCTAGGGCCGGAGCAGTACTTC. The V and J genes are TRBV6-1 and TRBJ2-7; 9 bases agree with TRBD1. The germline CDR1 and CDR2 sequences are MNHNS and SASEGT. The CDR3 sequence is 14 residues long.

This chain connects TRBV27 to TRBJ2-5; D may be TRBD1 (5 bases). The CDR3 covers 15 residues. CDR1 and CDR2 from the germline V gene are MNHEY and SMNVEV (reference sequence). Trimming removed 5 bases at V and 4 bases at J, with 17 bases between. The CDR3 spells CASSPLGKGPETQYF. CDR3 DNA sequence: TGTGCCAGCAGTCCACTTGGGAAGGGGCCAGAGACCCAGTACTTC.

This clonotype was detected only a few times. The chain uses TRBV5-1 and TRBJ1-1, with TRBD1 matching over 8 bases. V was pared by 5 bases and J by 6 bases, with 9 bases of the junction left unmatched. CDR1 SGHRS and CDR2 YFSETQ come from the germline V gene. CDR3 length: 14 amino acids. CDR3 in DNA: TGCGCCAGCAGTCATCAGGGGGCTACGGCTGAAGCTTTCTTT. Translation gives CASSHQGATAEAFF.

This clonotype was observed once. The CDR3: CSVQTGSDEQYF. The CDR3 DNA is TGCAGCGTACAGACAGGGTCGGATGAGCAGTACTTC. This chain joins TRBV29-1 and TRBJ2-5, with TRBD1 matching 7 bases. This CDR3 contains 12 residues. Germline lookup yields CDR1 SQVTM and CDR2 ANQGSEA. J gave up 11 bases and V 6 bases, and 12 bases lay outside the gene matches.

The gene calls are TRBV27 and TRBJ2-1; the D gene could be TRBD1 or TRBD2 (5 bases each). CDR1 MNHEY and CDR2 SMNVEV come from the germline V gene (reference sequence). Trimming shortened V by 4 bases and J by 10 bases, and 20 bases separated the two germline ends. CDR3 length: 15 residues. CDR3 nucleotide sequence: TGTGCCAGCAGTTCAACTCGGGGCAGCTCCTACGAGCAGTTCTTC. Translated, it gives CASSSTRGSSYEQFF.